This is a list of T cell receptor beta chains from one sample in a study of blood T cells in healthy people across ages. TCRdb re-called the 5' RACE reads through MiXCR, storing one row per CDR3 protein. The sample has hundreds of thousands of distinct CDR3 sequences; more than 20% are singletons. The material sequenced was blood. The receptors stem from a man aged 70-80 years in good health. The CDR3 runs from the conserved cysteine through the conserved F or W. The order of the fields is V gene, D gene, J gene, CDR3 protein. D genes are given only for firm matches.

TRBV20-1	TRBD2	TRBJ2-3	CSARDATSGRTDTQYF
TRBV12-3/TRBV12-4	TRBD1	TRBJ2-5	CASSLPGQPFEEQYF
TRBV7-3	NA	TRBJ1-1	CASSMTANTEAFF
TRBV29-1	NA	TRBJ2-6	CSVGRGLANSGANVLTF
TRBV7-9	NA	NA	CASSSSRDWVYNEQFF
TRBV12-3/TRBV12-4	NA	TRBJ1-4	CASRQGGESNEKLFF
TRBV20-1	TRBD1	TRBJ1-1	CSARVLDRDTEAFF
TRBV9	TRBD2	TRBJ2-1	CASSVGGLAGVYYNEQFF
TRBV6-2/TRBV6-3	TRBD2	NA	CASLTTSGSYEQYF
TRBV5-1	NA	TRBJ2-7	CASSIRGLEQYF
TRBV28	NA	TRBJ2-1	CASSSRGYGEQFF
TRBV29-1	NA	TRBJ2-5	CSSRGGGETQYF
TRBV9	NA	TRBJ1-6	CASSHNGKQGGDRYPPLHF